Below are 32 T cell receptor beta chains sequenced from a single sample in a study of T cell responses to AZD1222 COVID-19 vaccine. This table comes from immunoSEQ multiplex PCR, and its TCRdb copy is limited to in-frame clones, with some not included. The sample has under 130,000 clones, over 85% seen once. This sample comprised peripheral blood, obtained on day 0 of AZD1222 vaccination. The receptor source for this set is an adult in good health.

Here the CDR3 reads CASSGLANTEAFF. The CDR3 DNA sequence: TGTGCCAGTAGCGGACTGGCGAACACTGAAGCTTTCTTT. The chain has TRBV19 and TRBJ1-1; D gene ambiguous. V was clipped by 6 bases and J by 1 base, with 9 bases between them. This CDR3 comprises 13 residues. CDR1 is LNHDA and CDR2 is SQIVND in the germline V gene (reference sequence).

The chain employs TRBV2 and TRBJ1-4; D not certain. Trimming cost V 6 bases and J 8 bases, with 25 bases left between them. CDR3 length: 17 residues. Germline-derived CDR1 and CDR2 are SNHLY and FYNNEI. The CDR3 sequence: CASSGKSGRVKREKLFF. In DNA form, the CDR3 reads TGTGCCAGCAGCGGTAAAAGTGGACGGGTGAAAAGGGAAAAACTGTTTTTT.

The gene calls are TRBV13 and TRBJ1-2; D perhaps matches TRBD1 (5 bases). There are 15 residues in the CDR3. Trimming stripped 0 bases from V and 5 bases from J, with 13 bases between. Per the germline V gene, CDR1 is PRHDT and CDR2 is FYEKMQ (reference sequence). The CDR3 is CASSLGAQGGYGYTF. In DNA, the CDR3 is TGTGCCAGCAGCTTAGGGGCCCAGGGTGGTTATGGCTACACCTTC.

The V call is TRBV18, the J call TRBJ2-1; 7 nucleotides agree with TRBD1. CDR1 is KGHSH, CDR2 LQKENI, per germline. The CDR3 runs to 17 residues. Unmatched junction bases numbered 8, after V lost 3 bases and J lost 0 bases. The CDR3 coding sequence is TGTGCCAGCTCACCCCTCCGGACAGGTCCCTCCTACAATGAGCAGTTCTTC. Translated: CASSPLRTGPSYNEQFF.

The rearrangement links TRBV6-5 to TRBJ1-1, with 7 positions matching TRBD1. The CDR3 loop spans 13 amino acids. The germline V gene has CDR1 MNHEY and CDR2 SVGAGI. Trimming cost V 5 bases and J 10 bases; bases outside gene matches: 10. Here the CDR3 reads CASSTQVPGGAFF. CDR3 in DNA: TGTGCCAGCAGTACCCAGGTCCCAGGGGGAGCTTTCTTT.

The V call is TRBV12-5, the J call TRBJ1-5; 9 nucleotides agree with TRBD1. This CDR3 has 18 amino acids. From germline, CDR1 is LGHNT and CDR2 FRNRAP. V gave up 2 bases and J gave up 1 base; unmatched junction bases: 9. The CDR3 DNA reads as TGTGCTAGTGGTTTGCCAGACTACGGGACAGGGAGCAATCAGCCCCAGCATTTT. Protein sequence: CASGLPDYGTGSNQPQHF.

This chain uses TRBV7-2 with TRBJ1-4, with D hard to call. The V gene lost 9 bases and the J gene lost 2 bases, with 13 bases spanning the gap. The germline CDR1 and CDR2 sequences are SGHTA and FQGNSA. The CDR3 runs 14 residues. This CDR3 reads CASMKDPTNEKLFF. CDR3 bases: TGTGCCAGTATGAAGGACCCCACTAATGAAAAACTGTTTTTT. Together with reference TRBV7-2 and TRBJ1-4, the CDR3 gives the full variable domain: GAGVSQSPSNKVTEKGKDVELRCDPISGHTALYWYRQSLGQGLEFLIYFQGNSAPDKSGLPSDRFSAERTGGSVSTLTIQRTQQEDSAVYLCASMKDPTNEKLFFGSGTQLSVL.

The CDR3 is CAWSVRGGRLAAYNEQFF. The CDR3, as DNA: TGTGCCTGGAGTGTACGAGGGGGTCGACTAGCGGCCTACAATGAGCAGTTCTTC. V is TRBV30 and J is TRBJ2-1; TRBD2 matches at 9 bases. The V gene end was trimmed by 0 bases and the J gene end by 2 bases; junction bases not matched to a gene: 11. Germline CDR1 reads GTSNPN; CDR2 reads SVGIG (reference sequence). This CDR3 region has 18 residues.

This rearrangement joins TRBV7-6 to TRBJ2-7; D gene unclear. V was pared by 0 bases and J by 6 bases, with 12 bases between. Germline CDR1 is SGHVS and CDR2 is FNYEAQ. CDR3 length equals 14 residues. In DNA, the CDR3 is TGTGCCAGCAGCTTAGCTGCAGTGGGCACCGAGCAGTACTTC. It specifies CASSLAAVGTEQYF.

The chain links TRBV28 to TRBJ1-2; a weak D match, TRBD1 (5 bases). CDR1 is MDHEN and CDR2 is SYDVKM in the germline V gene. Trimming stripped 5 bases from V and 7 bases from J, with 8 bases between. CDR3 length: 11 residues. The DNA for the CDR3 is TGTGCCAGCAGTGGGGCAGTTGGCTACACCTTC. As protein: CASSGAVGYTF.

The genes are TRBV9 and TRBJ1-1; possible D gene TRBD1, 5 bases. Trimming removed 0 bases from V and 0 bases from J, with 6 bases in between. This CDR3 contains 14 residues. Per the germline V gene, CDR1 is SGDLS and CDR2 is YYNGEE. CDR3 sequence reads: CASSVEGVNTEAFF. The CDR3 coding sequence is TGTGCCAGCAGCGTAGAAGGGGTGAACACTGAAGCTTTCTTT.

The CDR3 nucleotides are TGCGCCAGCAGCCAAGATTTCGGACGAGTGGTGAGTGGGGCTGAAGCTTTCTTT. It codes for CASSQDFGRVVSGAEAFF. The V and J genes are TRBV4-1 and TRBJ1-1; D gene uncertain. Germline V gene sequence: CDR1 MGHRA, CDR2 YSYEKL. This CDR3 has 18 amino acids. V lost 0 bases to trimming and J lost 6 bases, with 23 bases between them.

In the case of this clone: Its ends do not fully match the called genes, so a read error is possible. V and J are TRBV7-9 and TRBJ1-2; D not certain. This CDR3 comprises 13 residues. Germline CDR1 SEHNR, CDR2 FQNEAQ (reference sequence). The CDR3 DNA reads as TGTGCCGGCAGCGGGCCTAGGGACTATGGCTACACCTTC. It specifies CAGSGPRDYGYTF.

J is TRBJ1-3 and V is TRBV20-1; 8 nucleotides line up with TRBD1. The germline V gene encodes CDR1 DFQATT and CDR2 SNEGSKA (reference sequence). The trim removed 3 bases at V and 4 bases at J, leaving 14 bases unmatched. The CDR3 extends over 17 amino acids. CDR3 sequence (DNA): TGCAGTGCTAGTCGGCAGGGGGCTCCTCTTCCCGGAAACACCATATATTTT. Translating gives CSASRQGAPLPGNTIYF.

The chain joins TRBV6-5 to TRBJ2-1; 10 bases agree with TRBD2. The CDR3 runs 14 residues. CDR1 is MNHEY and CDR2 is SVGAGI in the germline V gene. V lost 10 bases and J lost 8; bases outside the gene matches: 11. The CDR3 nucleotides are TGTGCCACCTCTCTAGCGGGAGTCATGTATGAGCAGTTCTTC. The encoded protein is CATSLAGVMYEQFF.

The chain employs TRBV29-1 and TRBJ1-6, with TRBD1 matching over 9 bases. Germline V CDR1 and CDR2: SQVTM, ANQGSEA. This CDR3 has 13 amino acids. With V trimmed by 6 bases and J by 9 bases, 6 bases remained unmatched. In nucleotides, the CDR3 is TGCAGCGTACGGACAGGGGAGAGTTCACCCCTCCACTTT. It encodes CSVRTGESSPLHF.

This sequence joins TRBV19 and TRBJ1-6; no firm D call. CDR3 length equals 14 residues. The ends were cut back, 5 bases at V and 10 bases at J, with 15 bases in the middle. Germline V lookup: CDR1 LNHDA, CDR2 SQIVND (reference sequence). The CDR3 coding sequence is TGTGCCAGTAGTCCCCGTTTCGAGGAATCACCCCTCCACTTT. It encodes CASSPRFEESPLHF.

This chain connects TRBV3-1 (or the pseudogene TRBV3-2) to TRBJ2-3; no reliable D call. V was pared by 0 bases and J by 0 bases, with 13 bases between. From germline, CDR1 is LGHDT and CDR2 YNNKEL (reference sequence). The CDR3 is made up of 17 amino acids. The CDR3 region has the DNA TGTGCCAGCAGCCAAGATCTAGGCGGCCCTAGCACAGATACGCAGTATTTT. Protein product: CASSQDLGGPSTDTQYF.

The gene calls are TRBV19 and TRBJ1-5, with D uncertain. V lost 1 base and J lost 2, with 12 bases in between. The germline CDR1 and CDR2 sequences are LNHDA and SQIVND (reference sequence). CDR3 length equals 16 residues. The CDR3 loop is CASSIGGVLGNQPQHF. The CDR3 region has the DNA TGTGCCAGTAGTATAGGTGGAGTTTTGGGCAATCAGCCCCAGCATTTT.

The chain carries TRBV6-5 and TRBJ2-7, with D unclear. V lost 5 bases and J 6 bases, leaving 14 bases between the germline ends. Germline lookup yields CDR1 MNHEY and CDR2 SVGAGI. This CDR3 is 13 amino acids long. The CDR3 region has the DNA TGTGCCAGCAGTATTAGACCGCAGCGCGAGCAGTACTTC. Its protein product is CASSIRPQREQYF.

The chain links TRBV9 to TRBJ2-7, with D unresolved. Trimming left V 3 bases short and J 1 base short, with 5 bases between. Germline values: CDR1 SGDLS, CDR2 YYNGEE. This CDR3 contains 12 residues. The CDR3 sequence is CASSGISYEQYF. The CDR3 nucleotides are TGTGCCAGCAGCGGTATATCCTACGAGCAGTACTTC.

The V call is TRBV30, the J call TRBJ1-2, with D unclear. Trimming removed 2 bases from V and 0 bases from J, with 19 bases in between. CDR1 and CDR2 from the germline V gene are GTSNPN and SVGIG (reference sequence). CDR3 length: 17 residues. In DNA form, the CDR3 reads TGTGCCTGGAGTAGAACGGCCAGTCGGTTAGCTAACTATGGCTACACCTTC. Protein product: CAWSRTASRLANYGYTF.

The chain recombines TRBV6-5 with TRBJ2-3; 14 bases map to TRBD2. Germline V gene lookup returns CDR1 MNHEY and CDR2 SVGAGI. CDR3 size: 16 residues. V shed 2 bases and J 7 bases; nucleotides not matched to a gene: 5. The CDR3 reads CASSYGTSGSSHTQYF. The DNA for the CDR3 is TGTGCCAGCAGTTACGGGACTAGCGGGAGTTCGCATACGCAGTATTTT.

The V gene is TRBV27, the J gene TRBJ1-2, with D hard to call. Germline CDR1 is MNHEY and CDR2 is SMNVEV (reference sequence). The CDR3 is made up of 15 amino acids. The ends were cut back, 1 base at V and 0 bases at J, with 9 bases in the middle. The CDR3 sequence: CASSLLHKANYGYTF. The CDR3, as DNA: TGTGCCAGCAGTTTATTGCACAAAGCTAACTATGGCTACACCTTC.

This chain uses TRBV27 with TRBJ1-6; D gene unclear. V gave up 1 base and J gave up 7 bases, with 11 bases separating them. This CDR3 is built from 15 residues. From germline, CDR1 is MNHEY and CDR2 SMNVEV (reference sequence). DNA for the CDR3: TGTGCCAGCAGTTTATTTTTGGTCAGGAATTCACCCCTCCACTTT. Translation gives CASSLFLVRNSPLHF.

The CDR3 protein is CASSQIKGHHRYGYTF. As DNA, the CDR3 is TGCGCCAGCAGTCAGATTAAGGGGCACCATAGGTATGGCTACACCTTC. J is TRBJ1-2 and V is TRBV23-1; the D gene is possibly TRBD1 (5 bases). TRBV23-1 is noted as an ORF with a role that remains uncertain. The CDR3 is made up of 16 amino acids. The V end lost 3 bases, the J end lost 5 bases, and 19 bases lay between the germline ends.

CDR3 DNA: TGTGCCATCAGTGATTCCGACCACTACGAGCAGTACTTC. This translates into CAISDSDHYEQYF. The chain joins TRBV10-3 to TRBJ2-7; D is undetermined. The germline V gene encodes CDR1 ENHRY and CDR2 SYGVKD. V dropped 3 bases and J dropped 3 bases, with 9 bases sitting between them. This CDR3 contains 13 residues.

The chain employs TRBV18 and TRBJ1-2; possible D gene TRBD1, 6 bases. V was pared by 3 bases and J by 3 bases, with 11 bases between. Germline lookup yields CDR1 KGHSH and CDR2 LQKENI. The CDR3 runs to 14 residues. The CDR3 reads CASSPGATDYGYTF. The CDR3 DNA sequence: TGTGCCAGCTCACCGGGGGCGACAGACTATGGCTACACCTTC.

The rearrangement uses TRBV28 and TRBJ1-5; 8 nucleotides line up with TRBD1. The CDR3 covers 13 residues. Looked up from germline, CDR1 is MDHEN and CDR2 is SYDVKM. The J segment lost 9 bases and the V segment lost 5 bases, leaving 6 bases of the junction unmatched. The CDR3 region has the DNA TGTGCCAGCAGTCCGCAACAGGGGGTGCCCCAGCATTTT. Its protein is CASSPQQGVPQHF.

V gene TRBV27 combines with J gene TRBJ2-4; D is undetermined. CDR1 is MNHEY and CDR2 is SMNVEV in the germline V gene (reference sequence). Trimming removed 6 bases from V and 3 bases from J, with 12 bases in between. The CDR3 length is 14 residues. The CDR3 nucleotides are TGTGCCAGCAGGACCAATCTAGGCAAAAACATTCAGTACTTC. It encodes CASRTNLGKNIQYF.

V is TRBV5-4 and J is TRBJ1-2, with D possibly TRBD1 on 5 matching bases. The CDR3 consists of 15 residues. V gave up 0 bases and J gave up 2 bases, with 11 bases separating them. Germline V gene data show CDR1 as SGHNT and CDR2 as YYREEE (reference sequence). For the CDR3, the DNA is TGTGCCAGCAGCTTGGTCGTCAGGGCGAACTATGGCTACACCTTC. Amino acid sequence: CASSLVVRANYGYTF.

The sample holds a few counts of this clone. The rearrangement uses TRBV9 and TRBJ1-2; no definite D call. Germline V gene data show CDR1 as SGDLS and CDR2 as YYNGEE. The CDR3 has 14 residues. V was clipped by 4 bases and J by 4 bases, with 14 bases between them. CDR3 loop: CASSQGGESYGYTF. CDR3 nucleotide sequence: TGTGCCAGCAGCCAAGGAGGAGAGTCCTATGGCTACACCTTC.